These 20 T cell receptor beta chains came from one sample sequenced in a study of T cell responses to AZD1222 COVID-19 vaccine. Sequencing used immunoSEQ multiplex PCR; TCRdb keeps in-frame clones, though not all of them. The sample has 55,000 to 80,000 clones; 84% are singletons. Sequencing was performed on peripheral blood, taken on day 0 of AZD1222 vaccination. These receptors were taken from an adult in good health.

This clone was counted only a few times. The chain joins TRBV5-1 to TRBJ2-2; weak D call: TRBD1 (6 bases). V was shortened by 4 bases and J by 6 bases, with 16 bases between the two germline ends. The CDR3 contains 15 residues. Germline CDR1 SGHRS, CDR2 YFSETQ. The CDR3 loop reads CASSARGDGAGELFF. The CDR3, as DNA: TGCGCCAGCAGCGCCAGGGGAGACGGTGCCGGGGAGCTGTTTTTT.

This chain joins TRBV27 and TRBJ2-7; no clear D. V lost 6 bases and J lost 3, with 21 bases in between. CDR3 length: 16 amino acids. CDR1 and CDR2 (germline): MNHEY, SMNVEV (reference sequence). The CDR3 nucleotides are TGTGCCAGCAGCCTAACACCCGGGCCCTTCAGCTACGAGCAGTACTTC. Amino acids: CASSLTPGPFSYEQYF.

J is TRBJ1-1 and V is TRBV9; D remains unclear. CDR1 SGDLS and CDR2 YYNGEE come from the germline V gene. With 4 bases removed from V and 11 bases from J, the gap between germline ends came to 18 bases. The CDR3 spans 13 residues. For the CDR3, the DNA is TGTGCCAGCAGCTCCTCGGCTCGCGATGGCGCTTTCTTT. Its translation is CASSSSARDGAFF.

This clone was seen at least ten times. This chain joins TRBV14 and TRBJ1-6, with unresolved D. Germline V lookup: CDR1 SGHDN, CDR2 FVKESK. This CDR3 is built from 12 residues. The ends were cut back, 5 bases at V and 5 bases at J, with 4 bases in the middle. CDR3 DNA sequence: TGTGCCAGCAGCATCAATAATTCACCCCTCCACTTT. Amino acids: CASSINNSPLHF.

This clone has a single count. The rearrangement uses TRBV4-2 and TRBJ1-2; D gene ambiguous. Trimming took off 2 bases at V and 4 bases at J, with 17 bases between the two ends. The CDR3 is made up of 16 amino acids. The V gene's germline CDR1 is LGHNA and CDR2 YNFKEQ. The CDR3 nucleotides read TGTGCCAGCAGCCAACCTACGATTACGGCTTCCTATGGCTACACCTTC. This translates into CASSQPTITASYGYTF.

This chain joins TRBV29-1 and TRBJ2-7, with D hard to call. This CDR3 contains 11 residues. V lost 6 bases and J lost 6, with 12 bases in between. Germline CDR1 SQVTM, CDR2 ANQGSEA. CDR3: CSVAAFGEQYF. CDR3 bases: TGCAGCGTCGCCGCCTTCGGCGAGCAGTACTTC.

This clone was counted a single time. The CDR3 here is CASSYRARNTEAFF. CDR3 nucleotides: TGTGCCAGCAGTTACCGGGCAAGGAACACTGAAGCTTTCTTT. The chain carries TRBV6-2 or TRBV6-3 and TRBJ1-1, with D unresolved. There are 14 residues in the CDR3. Trimming cost V 2 bases and J 1 base, with 8 bases left between them. Germline-derived CDR1 and CDR2 are MNHEY and SVGEGT.

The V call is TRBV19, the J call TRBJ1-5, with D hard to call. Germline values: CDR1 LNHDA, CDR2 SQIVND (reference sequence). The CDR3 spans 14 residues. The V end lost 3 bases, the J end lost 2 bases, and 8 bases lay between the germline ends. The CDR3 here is CASSILGGNQPQHF. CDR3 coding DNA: TGTGCCAGTAGTATTCTTGGGGGCAATCAGCCCCAGCATTTT.

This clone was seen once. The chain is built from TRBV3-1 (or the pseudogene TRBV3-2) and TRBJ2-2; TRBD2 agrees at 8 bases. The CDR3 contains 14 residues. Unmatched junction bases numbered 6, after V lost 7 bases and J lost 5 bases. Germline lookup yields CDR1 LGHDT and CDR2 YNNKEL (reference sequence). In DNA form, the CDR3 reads TGTGCCAGCAATCCGGGGGGGCTGACCGGGGAGCTGTTTTTT. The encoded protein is CASNPGGLTGELFF.

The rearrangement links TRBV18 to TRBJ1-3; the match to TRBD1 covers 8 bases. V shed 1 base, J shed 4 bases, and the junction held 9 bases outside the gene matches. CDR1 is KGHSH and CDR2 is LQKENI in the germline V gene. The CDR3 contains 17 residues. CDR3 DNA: TGTGCCAGCTCACCACTATTCGGACAGGGAGGCGGAAACACCATATATTTT. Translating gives CASSPLFGQGGGNTIYF.

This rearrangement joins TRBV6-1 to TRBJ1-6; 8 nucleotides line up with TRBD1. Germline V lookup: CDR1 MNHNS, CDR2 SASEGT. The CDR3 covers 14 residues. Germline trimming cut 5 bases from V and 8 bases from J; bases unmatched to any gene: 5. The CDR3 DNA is TGTGCCAGCAGTCTCGGACAGGGAGATTCACCCCTCCACTTT. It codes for CASSLGQGDSPLHF.

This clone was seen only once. In DNA, the CDR3 is TGTGCCAGCAGCCTCGGGGGGGCCGGAGATACGCAGTATTTT. This translates into CASSLGGAGDTQYF. The J gene is TRBJ2-3, the V gene TRBV28, with TRBD2 matching 8 bases. The CDR3 has 14 residues. V was clipped by 6 bases and J by 5 bases; unmatched bases: 7. Germline lookup yields CDR1 MDHEN and CDR2 SYDVKM.

The CDR3 here is CASSLSHRQGLYTGELFF. The DNA for the CDR3 is TGTGCCAGCAGCTTATCCCACAGACAGGGCCTTTACACCGGGGAGCTGTTTTTT. This rearrangement joins TRBV7-2 to TRBJ2-2, with 7 nucleotides matching TRBD1. This CDR3 has 18 residues. The V segment lost 2 bases and the J segment 3 bases; nucleotides outside the gene matches: 12. Germline values: CDR1 SGHTA, CDR2 FQGNSA.

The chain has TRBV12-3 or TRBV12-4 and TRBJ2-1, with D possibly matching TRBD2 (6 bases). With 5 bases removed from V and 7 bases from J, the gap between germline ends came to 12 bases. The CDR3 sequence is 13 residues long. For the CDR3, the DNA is TGTGCCAGCAGTGTCGGAGGGTGGAATGAGCAGTTCTTC. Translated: CASSVGGWNEQFF.

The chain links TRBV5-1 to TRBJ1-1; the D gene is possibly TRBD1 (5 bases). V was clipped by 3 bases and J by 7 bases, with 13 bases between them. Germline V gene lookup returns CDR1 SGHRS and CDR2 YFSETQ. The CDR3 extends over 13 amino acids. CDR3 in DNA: TGCGCCAGCAGCTCTGACAGTTTATATGAAGCTTTCTTT. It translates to CASSSDSLYEAFF. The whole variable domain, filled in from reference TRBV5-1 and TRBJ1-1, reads KAGVTQTPRYLIKTRGQQVTLSCSPISGHRSVSWYQQTPGQGLQFLFEYFSETQRNKGNFPGRFSGRQFSNSRSEMNVSTLELGDSALYLCASSSDSLYEAFFGQGTRLTVV.

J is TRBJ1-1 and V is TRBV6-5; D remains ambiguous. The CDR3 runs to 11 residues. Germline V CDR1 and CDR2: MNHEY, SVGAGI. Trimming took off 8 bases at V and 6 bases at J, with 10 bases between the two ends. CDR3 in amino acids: CASEVGPEAFF. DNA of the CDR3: TGTGCCAGCGAGGTTGGACCTGAAGCTTTCTTT.

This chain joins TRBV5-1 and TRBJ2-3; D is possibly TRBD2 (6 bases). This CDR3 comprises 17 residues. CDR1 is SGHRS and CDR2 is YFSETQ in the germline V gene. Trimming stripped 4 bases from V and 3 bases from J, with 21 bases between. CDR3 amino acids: CASSPLGSGGVTDTQYF. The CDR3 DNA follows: TGCGCCAGCAGCCCGTTGGGGTCAGGCGGGGTAACAGATACGCAGTATTTT. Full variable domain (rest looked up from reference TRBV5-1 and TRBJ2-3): KAGVTQTPRYLIKTRGQQVTLSCSPISGHRSVSWYQQTPGQGLQFLFEYFSETQRNKGNFPGRFSGRQFSNSRSEMNVSTLELGDSALYLCASSPLGSGGVTDTQYFGPGTRLTVL.

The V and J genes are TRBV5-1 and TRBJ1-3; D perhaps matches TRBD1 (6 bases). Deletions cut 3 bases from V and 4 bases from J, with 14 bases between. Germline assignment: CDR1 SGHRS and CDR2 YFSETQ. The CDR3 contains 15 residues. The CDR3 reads CASSSQGLVGNTIYF. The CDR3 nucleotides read TGCGCCAGCAGCTCGCAGGGGTTGGTAGGAAACACCATATATTTT. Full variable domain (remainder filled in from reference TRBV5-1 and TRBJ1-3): KAGVTQTPRYLIKTRGQQVTLSCSPISGHRSVSWYQQTPGQGLQFLFEYFSETQRNKGNFPGRFSGRQFSNSRSEMNVSTLELGDSALYLCASSSQGLVGNTIYFGEGSWLTVV.

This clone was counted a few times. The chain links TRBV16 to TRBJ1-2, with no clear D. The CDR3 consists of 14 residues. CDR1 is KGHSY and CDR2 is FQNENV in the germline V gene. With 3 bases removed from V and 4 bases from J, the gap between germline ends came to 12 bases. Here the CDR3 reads CASSQGLLVYGYTF. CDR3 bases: TGTGCCAGCAGCCAGGGCCTGCTCGTCTATGGCTACACCTTC.

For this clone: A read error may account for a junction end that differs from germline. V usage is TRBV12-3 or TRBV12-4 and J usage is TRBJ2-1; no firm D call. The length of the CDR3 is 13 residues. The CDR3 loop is CASSPYSHNEQFF. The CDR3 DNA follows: TGTGCCAGCAGCCCTTACTCCCACAATGAGCAGTTCTTC.